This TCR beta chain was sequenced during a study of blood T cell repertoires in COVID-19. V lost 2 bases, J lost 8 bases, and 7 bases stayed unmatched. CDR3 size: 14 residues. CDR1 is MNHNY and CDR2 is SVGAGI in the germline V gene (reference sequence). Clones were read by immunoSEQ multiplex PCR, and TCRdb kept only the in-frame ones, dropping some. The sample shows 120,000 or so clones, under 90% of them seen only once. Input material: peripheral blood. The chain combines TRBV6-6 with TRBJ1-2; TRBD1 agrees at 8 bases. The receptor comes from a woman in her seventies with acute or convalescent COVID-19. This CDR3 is CASSYEDRVRGYTF. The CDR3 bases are TGTGCCAGCAGTTACGAGGACAGGGTTCGGGGCTACACCTTC.